The present T cell receptor beta chain was sequenced within a study of cytomegalovirus exposure and HLA in healthy donors. About the research overall: As an earlier analysis found, roughly 180 million T cells yielded some 120 million unique TCR beta sequences.

For this clone: The target antigen is unknown.

The primer mix had 60 Vbeta and 13 Jbeta primers. Clones were sequenced by immunoSEQ multiplex PCR, and TCRdb holds only the in-frame ones, with some missing. The sample holds some 140,000 clones, over 75% seen once. Study results and limitations: A later analysis linked around 17,000 TCR beta sequences to HLA alleles at 0.05 false discovery rate. Segments of the TCR beta V type were, in most cases, productive about 87% or about 30% of the time in an earlier analysis.

The CDR3 length is 14 residues. V lost 7 bases, J lost 0 bases, and 6 bases stayed unmatched. The germline CDR1 and CDR2 sequences are GTSNPN and SVGIG (reference sequence). The source material was PBMCs. The TCR sequence derives from a man aged 50 to 59 in good health and CMV-seronegative. This chain links TRBV30 with TRBJ1-1, with TRBD1 matching over 9 bases. CDR3 protein: CAFSGQGMNTEAFF. DNA for the CDR3: TGTGCCTTCTCAGGACAGGGGATGAACACTGAAGCTTTCTTT.